These 2 T cell receptor beta chains were all obtained from the same sample, sequenced in a study of shared clonotypes between healthy human individuals. The assay was immunoSEQ multiplex PCR, and TCRdb's table has in-frame clones only and misses some. The sample has about 2 million clones, approximately 95% seen once. CD45RO negativity and positive selection for CCR7 defined naive CD8 cells, a population that excluded terminally differentiated effector memory CD45RA+ cells. The source material was naive CD8+ T cells sorted from blood. The source of these receptors is a man aged 18 to 29 in good health.

In regard to this clone: Other DNA variants within this sample encode the same CDR3. The chain links TRBV11-1 to TRBJ2-7; D assignment may be TRBD1 or TRBD2 (5 bases each). Germline CDR1 and CDR2: SGHAT and FQDESV (reference sequence). Trimming shortened V by 3 bases and J by 1 base, and 7 bases separated the two germline ends. CDR3 length equals 13 residues. CDR3 nucleotides: TGTGCCAGCAGCTTGGGACCGTCCTACGAGCAGTACTTC. Its protein product is CASSLGPSYEQYF. Drawing the rest from reference TRBV11-1 and TRBJ2-7, the complete variable domain is EAEVAQSPRYKITEKSQAVAFWCDPISGHATLYWYRQILGQGPELLVQFQDESVVDDSQLPKDRFSAERLKGVDSTLKIQPAELGDSAMYLCASSLGPSYEQYFGPGTRLTVT.

The gene calls are TRBV12-2 and TRBJ1-4. TRBV12-2 is described as a pseudogene. The CDR3 is 16 amino acids. The CDR3 sequence is CASRLTRKALNEKLFF. The DNA for the CDR3 is TGTGCAAGTCGCTTAACCCGTAAAGCGTTAAACGAAAAACTGTTTTTT.